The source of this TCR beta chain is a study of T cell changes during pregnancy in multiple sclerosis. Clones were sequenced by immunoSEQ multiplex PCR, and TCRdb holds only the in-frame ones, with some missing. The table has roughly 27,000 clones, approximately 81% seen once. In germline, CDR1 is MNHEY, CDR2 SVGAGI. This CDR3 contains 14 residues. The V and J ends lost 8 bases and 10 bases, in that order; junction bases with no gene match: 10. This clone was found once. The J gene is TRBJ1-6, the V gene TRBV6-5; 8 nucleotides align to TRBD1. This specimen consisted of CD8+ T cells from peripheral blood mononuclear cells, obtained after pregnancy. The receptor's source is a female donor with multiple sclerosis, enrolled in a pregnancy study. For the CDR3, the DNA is TGTGCCAGCTTGTCCAGGGGGCGAAACTCACCCCTCCACTTT. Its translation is CASLSRGRNSPLHF.